This TCR beta chain emerged from a study of T cell responses to AZD1222 COVID-19 vaccine. CDR1 is MDHEN, CDR2 SYDVKM, per germline. The ends were cut back, 5 bases at V and 3 bases at J, with 8 bases in the middle. The CDR3 length is 12 residues. Clones were sequenced by immunoSEQ multiplex PCR, and TCRdb holds only the in-frame ones, with some missing. Among 110,000 to 150,000 clones listed, 93% were seen once. This rearrangement joins TRBV28 to TRBJ2-7; unclear D gene. The receptor's source is an adult who had recovered from COVID-19. The source was peripheral blood, collected after recovery from COVID-19. CDR3 amino acids: CASSSSLYEQYF. Written as DNA, the CDR3 is TGTGCCAGCAGTAGCAGCCTCTACGAGCAGTACTTC.